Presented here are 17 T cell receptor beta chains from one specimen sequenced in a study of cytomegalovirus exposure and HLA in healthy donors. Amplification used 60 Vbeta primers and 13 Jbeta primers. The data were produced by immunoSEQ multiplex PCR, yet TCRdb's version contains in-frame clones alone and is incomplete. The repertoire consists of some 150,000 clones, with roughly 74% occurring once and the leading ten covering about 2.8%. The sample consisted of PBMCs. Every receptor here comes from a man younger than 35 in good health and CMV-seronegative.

The CDR3: CASSLRERSGTNYGYTF. CDR3 nucleotide sequence: TGTGCCAGCAGTTTGAGGGAAAGAAGTGGAACTAACTATGGCTACACCTTC. V usage is TRBV27 and J usage is TRBJ1-2; D gene unclear. The germline CDR1 and CDR2 sequences are MNHEY and SMNVEV (reference sequence). The CDR3 has 17 residues. V was clipped by 3 bases and J by 0 bases, with 17 bases between them.

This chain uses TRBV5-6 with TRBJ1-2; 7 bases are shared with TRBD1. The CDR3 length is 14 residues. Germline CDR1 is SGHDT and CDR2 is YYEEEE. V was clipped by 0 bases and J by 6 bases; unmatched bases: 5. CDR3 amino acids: CASSLDGTVNGYTF. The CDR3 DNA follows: TGTGCCAGCAGCTTGGATGGGACAGTGAATGGCTACACCTTC.

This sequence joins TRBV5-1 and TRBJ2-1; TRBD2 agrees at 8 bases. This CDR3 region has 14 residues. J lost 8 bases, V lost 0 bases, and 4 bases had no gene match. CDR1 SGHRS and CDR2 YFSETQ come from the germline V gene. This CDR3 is CASSLGLANDEQFF. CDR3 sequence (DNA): TGCGCCAGCAGCTTGGGACTAGCGAACGATGAGCAGTTCTTC.

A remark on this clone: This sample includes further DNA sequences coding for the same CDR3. The CDR3: CASSRQGINEKLFF. The CDR3 DNA reads as TGTGCCAGCAGCCGACAGGGAATTAATGAAAAACTGTTTTTT. The rearrangement uses TRBV7-9 and TRBJ1-4; 7 nucleotides line up with TRBD1. V trimming: 5 bases; J trimming: 4 bases; junction bases outside the gene matches: 4. This CDR3 is 14 amino acids long. Looked up from germline, CDR1 is SEHNR and CDR2 is FQNEAQ (reference sequence).

The CDR3 DNA is TGTGCCAGCTTCAGATCCTCAGGGGCTGGAAACACCATATATTTT. Protein product: CASFRSSGAGNTIYF. The chain carries TRBV2 and TRBJ1-3; D is possibly TRBD1 (6 bases). V lost 8 bases and J lost 2, with 16 bases in between. Germline V gene data show CDR1 as SNHLY and CDR2 as FYNNEI. The CDR3 spans 15 residues.

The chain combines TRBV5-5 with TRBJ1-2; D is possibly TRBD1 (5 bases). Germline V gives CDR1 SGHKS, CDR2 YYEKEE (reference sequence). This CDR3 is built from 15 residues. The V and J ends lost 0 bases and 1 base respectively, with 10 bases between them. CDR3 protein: CASSLATEVNYGYTF. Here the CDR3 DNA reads TGTGCCAGCAGCTTGGCGACAGAAGTTAACTATGGCTACACCTTC.

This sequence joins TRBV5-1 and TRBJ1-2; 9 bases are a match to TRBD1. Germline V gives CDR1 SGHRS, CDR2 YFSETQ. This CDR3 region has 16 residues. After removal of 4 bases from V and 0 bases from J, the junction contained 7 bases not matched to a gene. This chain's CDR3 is CASSGGQGSTNYGYTF. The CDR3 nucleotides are TGCGCCAGCAGCGGAGGACAGGGGTCTACTAACTATGGCTACACCTTC.

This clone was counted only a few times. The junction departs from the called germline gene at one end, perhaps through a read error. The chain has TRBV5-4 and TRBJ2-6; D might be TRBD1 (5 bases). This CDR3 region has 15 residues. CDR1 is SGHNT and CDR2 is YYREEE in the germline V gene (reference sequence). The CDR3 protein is CASSLGGSGANGLTF. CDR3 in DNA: TGTGCCAGCAGCTTGGGGGGCTCTGGGGCCAACGGCCTGACTTTC.

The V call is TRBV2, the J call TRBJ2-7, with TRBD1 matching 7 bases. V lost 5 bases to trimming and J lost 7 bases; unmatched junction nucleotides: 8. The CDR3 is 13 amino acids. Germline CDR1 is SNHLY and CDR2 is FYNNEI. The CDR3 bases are TGTGCCAGCAGTTTAGGGACAGAAGTTGAGCAGTACGTC. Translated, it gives CASSLGTEVEQYV.

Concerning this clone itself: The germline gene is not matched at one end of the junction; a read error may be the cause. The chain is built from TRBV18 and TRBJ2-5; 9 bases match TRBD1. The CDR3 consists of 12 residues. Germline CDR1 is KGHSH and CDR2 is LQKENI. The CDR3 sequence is CASSPGQGGLHF. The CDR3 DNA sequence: TGTGCCAGCTCACCGGGACAGGGAGGTTTGCACTTC.

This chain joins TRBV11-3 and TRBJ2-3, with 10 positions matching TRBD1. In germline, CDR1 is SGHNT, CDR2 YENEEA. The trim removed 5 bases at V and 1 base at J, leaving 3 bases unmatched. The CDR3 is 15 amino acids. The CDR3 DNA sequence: TGTGCCAGCAGCCGACAGGGGGCTGGCACAGATACGCAGTATTTT. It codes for CASSRQGAGTDTQYF.

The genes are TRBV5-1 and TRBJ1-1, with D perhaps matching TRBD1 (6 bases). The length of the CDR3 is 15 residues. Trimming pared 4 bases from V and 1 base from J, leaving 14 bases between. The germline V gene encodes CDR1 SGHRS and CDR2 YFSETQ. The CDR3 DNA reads TGCGCCAGCAGCCGTTTGGACAGCGGGAACACTGAAGCTTTCTTT. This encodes CASSRLDSGNTEAFF.

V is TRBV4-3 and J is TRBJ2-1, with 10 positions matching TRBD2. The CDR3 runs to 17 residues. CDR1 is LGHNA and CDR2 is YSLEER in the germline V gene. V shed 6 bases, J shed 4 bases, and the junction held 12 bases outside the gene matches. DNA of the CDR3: TGCGCCAGCAGTCCTCTAGCGGGGGCCGCCAAGTACAATGAGCAGTTCTTC. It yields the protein CASSPLAGAAKYNEQFF.

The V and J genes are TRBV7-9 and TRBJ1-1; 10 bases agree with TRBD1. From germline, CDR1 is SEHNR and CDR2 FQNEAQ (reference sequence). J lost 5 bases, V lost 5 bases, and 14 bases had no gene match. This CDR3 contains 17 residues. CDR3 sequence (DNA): TGTGCCAGCAGCCCTAGGGGACAGGGGATGAGGGAGACTGAAGCTTTCTTT. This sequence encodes CASSPRGQGMRETEAFF. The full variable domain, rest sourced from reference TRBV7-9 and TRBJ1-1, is DTGVSQNPRHKITKRGQNVTFRCDPISEHNRLYWYRQTLGQGPEFLTYFQNEAQLEKSRLLSDRFSAERPKGSFSTLEIQRTEQGDSAMYLCASSPRGQGMRETEAFFGQGTRLTVV.

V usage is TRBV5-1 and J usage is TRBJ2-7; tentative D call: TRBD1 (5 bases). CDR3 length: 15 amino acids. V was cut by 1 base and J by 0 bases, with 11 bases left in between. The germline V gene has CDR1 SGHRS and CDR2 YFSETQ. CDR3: CASSLSSGLSYEQYV. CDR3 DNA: TGCGCCAGCAGCTTGTCTTCAGGGCTCTCCTACGAGCAGTACGTC.

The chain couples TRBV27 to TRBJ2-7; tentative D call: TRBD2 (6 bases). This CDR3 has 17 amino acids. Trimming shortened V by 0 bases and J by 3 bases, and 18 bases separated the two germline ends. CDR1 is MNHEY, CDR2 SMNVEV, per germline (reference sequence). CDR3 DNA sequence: TGTGCCAGCAGTTTATCCTCAGGGCGGGGACTCTTCTACGAGCAGTACTTC. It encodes CASSLSSGRGLFYEQYF.

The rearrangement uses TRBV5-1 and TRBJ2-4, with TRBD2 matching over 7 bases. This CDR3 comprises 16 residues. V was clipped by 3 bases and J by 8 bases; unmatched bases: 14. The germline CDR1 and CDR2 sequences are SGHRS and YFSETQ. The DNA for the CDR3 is TGCGCCAGCAGCTCTCCTCTAGCGGACTCAAAGGACATTCAGTACTTC. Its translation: CASSSPLADSKDIQYF.